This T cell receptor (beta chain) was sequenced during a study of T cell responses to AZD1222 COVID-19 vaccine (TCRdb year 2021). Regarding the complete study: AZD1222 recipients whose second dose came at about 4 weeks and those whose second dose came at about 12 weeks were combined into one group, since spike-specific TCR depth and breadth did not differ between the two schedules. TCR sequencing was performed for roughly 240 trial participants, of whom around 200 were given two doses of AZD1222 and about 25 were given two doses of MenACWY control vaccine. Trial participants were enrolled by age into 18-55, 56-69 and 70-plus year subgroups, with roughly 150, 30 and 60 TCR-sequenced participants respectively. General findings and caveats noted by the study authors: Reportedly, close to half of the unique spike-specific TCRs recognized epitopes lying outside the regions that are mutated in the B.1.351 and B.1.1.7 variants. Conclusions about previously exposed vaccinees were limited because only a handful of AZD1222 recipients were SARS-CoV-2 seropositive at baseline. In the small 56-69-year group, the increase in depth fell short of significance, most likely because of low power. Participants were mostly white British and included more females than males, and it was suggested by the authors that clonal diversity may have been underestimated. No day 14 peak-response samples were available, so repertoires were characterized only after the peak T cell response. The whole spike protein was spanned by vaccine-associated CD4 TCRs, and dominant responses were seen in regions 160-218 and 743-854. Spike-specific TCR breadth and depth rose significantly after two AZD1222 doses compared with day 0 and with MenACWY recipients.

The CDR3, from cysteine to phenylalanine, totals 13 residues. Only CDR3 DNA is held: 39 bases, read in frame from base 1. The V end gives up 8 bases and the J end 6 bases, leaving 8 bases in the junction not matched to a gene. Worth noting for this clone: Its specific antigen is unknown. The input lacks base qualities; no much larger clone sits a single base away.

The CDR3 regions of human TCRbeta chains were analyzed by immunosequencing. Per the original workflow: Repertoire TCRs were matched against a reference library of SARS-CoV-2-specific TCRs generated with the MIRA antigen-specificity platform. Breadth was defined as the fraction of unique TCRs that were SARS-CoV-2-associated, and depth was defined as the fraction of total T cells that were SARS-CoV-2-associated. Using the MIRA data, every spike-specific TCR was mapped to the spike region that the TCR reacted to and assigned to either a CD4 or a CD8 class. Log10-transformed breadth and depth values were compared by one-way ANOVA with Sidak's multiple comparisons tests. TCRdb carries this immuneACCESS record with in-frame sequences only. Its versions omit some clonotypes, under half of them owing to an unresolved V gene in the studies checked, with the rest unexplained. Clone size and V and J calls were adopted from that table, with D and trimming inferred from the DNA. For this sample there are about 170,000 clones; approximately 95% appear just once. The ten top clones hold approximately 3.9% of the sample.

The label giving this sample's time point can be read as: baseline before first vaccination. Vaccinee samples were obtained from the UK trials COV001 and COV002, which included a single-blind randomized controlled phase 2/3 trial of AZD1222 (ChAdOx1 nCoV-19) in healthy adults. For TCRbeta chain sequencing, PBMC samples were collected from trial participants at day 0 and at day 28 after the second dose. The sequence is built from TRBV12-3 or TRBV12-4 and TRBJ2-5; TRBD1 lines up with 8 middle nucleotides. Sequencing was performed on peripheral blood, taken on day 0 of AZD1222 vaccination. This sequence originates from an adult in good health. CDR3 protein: CASGMTGEKTQYF. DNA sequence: TGTGCCAGCGGAATGACAGGGGAAAAGACCCAGTACTTC.